Following are 27 T cell receptor beta chains from one sample sequenced in a study of T cell changes during pregnancy in multiple sclerosis. Measured with immunoSEQ multiplex PCR; TCRdb has only the in-frame clones, and not every one. The table has fewer than 40,000 clones, less than 95% seen once; the top ten hold about 10%. Specimen: CD8+ T cells from peripheral blood mononuclear cells, collected before pregnancy. The receptors originated from a female donor with multiple sclerosis, enrolled in a pregnancy study.

The genes are TRBV4-3 and TRBJ1-1; 8 nucleotides line up with TRBD1. The CDR3 is 16 amino acids. Unmatched junction bases numbered 10, after V lost 2 bases and J lost 5 bases. Germline V gives CDR1 LGHNA, CDR2 YSLEER. CDR3 sequence (DNA): TGCGCCAGCAGCCAATTCGCCAGGGGGCAGGGGACTGAAGCTTTCTTT. The encoded protein is CASSQFARGQGTEAFF.

J is TRBJ1-1 and V is TRBV7-6, with TRBD1 as a possible D gene (5 bases). V shed 5 bases and J shed 1 base, with 8 bases lying between them. Germline loops: CDR1 SGHVS, CDR2 FNYEAQ. CDR3 size: 13 residues. This chain's CDR3 is CASSLDRNTEAFF. The CDR3 coding sequence is TGTGCCAGCAGCCTCGACAGGAACACTGAAGCTTTCTTT.

The genes are TRBV6-5 and TRBJ1-1; perhaps TRBD1 as D (6 bases). Germline loops: CDR1 MNHEY, CDR2 SVGAGI. The CDR3 is 16 amino acids. Trimming took 4 bases from V and 1 from J, leaving 16 bases between them. The DNA for the CDR3 is TGTGCCAGCAGTTTCAAATTTACAGGGAAGAACACTGAAGCTTTCTTT. Its translation: CASSFKFTGKNTEAFF.

This chain uses TRBV27 with TRBJ2-7, with 9 bases identical to TRBD1. Germline V gives CDR1 MNHEY, CDR2 SMNVEV (reference sequence). The CDR3 has 13 amino acids. J gave up 3 bases and V 5 bases, and 2 bases lay outside the gene matches. The CDR3 DNA follows: TGTGCCAGCAGTCCGGACAGGGGCTACGAGCAGTACTTC. Its translation: CASSPDRGYEQYF.

The V and J genes are TRBV11-2 and TRBJ1-1; a possible D gene is TRBD1 (5 bases). This CDR3 region has 14 residues. Per germline, CDR1 SGHAT and CDR2 FQNNGV. Between the trimmed V and J ends, which lost 5 bases and 1 base, there was a span of 11 bases. The CDR3 DNA reads TGTGCCAGCAGCCCGGCGACAGCGAACACTGAAGCTTTCTTT. Translating it yields CASSPATANTEAFF.

The rearrangement joins TRBV4-2 to TRBJ2-6, with D unclear. The CDR3 totals 16 residues. The V end lost 0 bases, the J end lost 0 bases, and 6 bases lay between the germline ends. CDR1 LGHNA and CDR2 YNFKEQ come from the germline V gene. CDR3 region: CASSQDVASGANVLTF. CDR3 DNA sequence: TGTGCCAGCAGCCAAGACGTAGCCTCTGGGGCCAACGTCCTGACTTTC.

The chain has TRBV6-5 and TRBJ1-1; 7 positions agree with TRBD1. CDR3 size: 15 residues. Germline CDR1 MNHEY, CDR2 SVGAGI. V shed 0 bases, J shed 2 bases, and the junction held 3 bases outside the gene matches. DNA for the CDR3: TGTGCCAGCAGTTACTCGCAGGGGGGCAACACTGAAGCTTTCTTT. It is translated as CASSYSQGGNTEAFF.

This chain joins TRBV27 and TRBJ2-5, with D tentatively TRBD2 (7 bases). V was trimmed by 3 bases and J by 1 base, leaving 12 bases between them. This CDR3 comprises 15 residues. CDR1 is MNHEY, CDR2 SMNVEV, per germline (reference sequence). CDR3 sequence: CASSFIGGPQETQYF. The CDR3 DNA reads as TGTGCCAGCAGTTTTATCGGGGGGCCCCAAGAGACCCAGTACTTC.

The chain is built from TRBV29-1 and TRBJ1-1; no clear D gene. V was clipped by 2 bases and J by 1 base, with 11 bases between them. The germline CDR1 and CDR2 sequences are SQVTM and ANQGSEA. CDR3 length: 14 amino acids. The CDR3 nucleotides read TGCAGCGTTGAATCGGACTCCTGGAACACTGAAGCTTTCTTT. Translation: CSVESDSWNTEAFF. The variable domain in full, with the rest retrieved from reference TRBV29-1 and TRBJ1-1, is SAVISQKPSRDICQRGTSLTIQCQVDSQVTMMFWYRQQPGQSLTLIATANQGSEATYESGFVIDKFPISRPNLTFSTLTVSNMSPEDSSIYLCSVESDSWNTEAFFGQGTRLTVV.

The chain uses TRBV7-6 and TRBJ2-2, with a weak D call TRBD2 (5 bases). Germline assignment: CDR1 SGHVS and CDR2 FNYEAQ. V was pared by 2 bases and J by 2 bases, with 15 bases between. The CDR3 has 17 amino acids. CDR3 DNA sequence: TGTGCCAGCAGCTTACCGACGGCCGGGAAAAACACCGGGGAGCTGTTTTTT. It specifies CASSLPTAGKNTGELFF.

This rearrangement joins TRBV5-5 to TRBJ2-3; weak D call: TRBD2 (5 bases). The V gene's germline CDR1 is SGHKS and CDR2 YYEKEE (reference sequence). The CDR3 contains 15 residues. V lost 2 bases, J lost 0 bases, and 10 bases lay in between. The CDR3 loop is CASSFSGFSTDTQYF. In DNA, the CDR3 is TGTGCCAGCAGCTTCAGCGGTTTTAGCACAGATACGCAGTATTTT.

The gene calls are TRBV18 and TRBJ2-7, with 7 positions matching TRBD2. The germline gives CDR1 KGHSH, CDR2 LQKENI. J lost 3 bases, V lost 6 bases, and 17 bases had no gene match. The CDR3 covers 17 residues. As DNA, the CDR3 is TGTGCCAGCTCCGACCAAACCTCGGCGGGGGTCGGCTACGAGCAGTACTTC. Its protein is CASSDQTSAGVGYEQYF.

The chain carries TRBV4-3 and TRBJ1-2; D may be TRBD1 (5 bases). V was shortened by 0 bases and J by 0 bases, with 11 bases between the two germline ends. Germline V gene sequence: CDR1 LGHNA, CDR2 YSLEER. The CDR3 runs 16 residues. The CDR3 nucleotides are TGCGCCAGCAGCCAAGATGTGGCGGGGGCTAACTATGGCTACACCTTC. It is translated as CASSQDVAGANYGYTF.

The rearrangement joins TRBV5-6 to TRBJ1-2; 8 positions agree with TRBD1. The trim removed 0 bases at V and 2 bases at J, leaving 3 bases unmatched. The germline CDR1 and CDR2 sequences are SGHDT and YYEEEE. The CDR3 spans 15 residues. As DNA, the CDR3 is TGTGCCAGCAGCTTGGCAGGGGGCGGCAACTATGGCTACACCTTC. It translates to CASSLAGGGNYGYTF.

The gene calls are TRBV19 and TRBJ2-1, with no clear D. Germline assignment: CDR1 LNHDA and CDR2 SQIVND (reference sequence). With 5 bases removed from V and 5 bases from J, the gap between germline ends came to 10 bases. The CDR3 consists of 13 residues. CDR3 region: CASSVSLDNEQFF. CDR3 coding DNA: TGTGCCAGTAGTGTTAGCCTGGACAATGAGCAGTTCTTC.

This clone has just one count. The CDR3 is CASSPRAGEGTGELFF. The CDR3 DNA follows: TGTGCCAGCAGCCCTCGGGCAGGGGAAGGCACCGGGGAGCTGTTTTTT. This chain joins TRBV4-2 and TRBJ2-2; D possibly corresponds to TRBD1 (6 bases). Trimming took 4 bases from V and 4 from J, leaving 16 bases between them. This CDR3 is 16 amino acids long. Germline V gene data show CDR1 as LGHNA and CDR2 as YNFKEQ.

This clone was observed a handful of times. The V and J genes are TRBV9 and TRBJ2-2; TRBD2 matches 7 bases. This CDR3 comprises 17 residues. From germline, CDR1 is SGDLS and CDR2 YYNGEE. The junction had 9 bases not matched to a gene; V was cut back by 0 bases and J by 4 bases. The DNA for the CDR3 is TGTGCCAGCAGCGTAGTTGCGGGAGCTTTTCGCACCGGGGAGCTGTTTTTT. Residues: CASSVVAGAFRTGELFF.

V is TRBV5-1 and J is TRBJ2-7, with 9 nucleotides matching TRBD1. Trimming at V came to 1 base and at J to 0 bases, leaving 8 bases not matched to a gene. There are 17 residues in the CDR3. Germline V gene sequence: CDR1 SGHRS, CDR2 YFSETQ. Written as DNA, the CDR3 is TGCGCCAGCAGCTTGTACGCGGACAGGGGCCCCTCCTACGAGCAGTACTTC. Its translation is CASSLYADRGPSYEQYF.

The sample holds a few counts of this clone. This rearrangement joins TRBV19 to TRBJ1-5; no firm D call. The CDR3 is made up of 15 amino acids. Germline lookup yields CDR1 LNHDA and CDR2 SQIVND (reference sequence). The ends were cut back, 7 bases at V and 0 bases at J, with 13 bases in the middle. The CDR3 nucleotides read TGTGCCAGTACCCAGAGGGATTATAGCAATCAGCCCCAGCATTTT. Translated: CASTQRDYSNQPQHF.

This clone was recorded once. This sequence joins TRBV29-1 and TRBJ2-3; possibly TRBD2 for D (5 bases). This CDR3 region has 13 residues. The germline V and J ends were trimmed by 2 bases and 4 bases, with 10 bases remaining between them. CDR1 is SQVTM, CDR2 ANQGSEA, per germline. CDR3 loop: CSVESEAADTQYF. The CDR3 DNA follows: TGCAGCGTTGAATCGGAGGCCGCAGATACGCAGTATTTT.

The genes are TRBV2 and TRBJ2-1; D gene ambiguous. Trimming removed 8 bases from V and 0 bases from J, with 14 bases in between. The germline V gene encodes CDR1 SNHLY and CDR2 FYNNEI. CDR3 length: 15 amino acids. The CDR3 DNA is TGTGCCAGCTCCCCCTCCCACAGCTCCTACAATGAGCAGTTCTTC. This gives the protein CASSPSHSSYNEQFF.

This CDR3 reads CAISEEGTLLGTVLNSPLHF. The DNA of the CDR3 is TGTGCCATCAGTGAGGAGGGGACACTCTTAGGAACGGTTTTGAATTCACCCCTCCACTTT. V is TRBV10-3 and J is TRBJ1-6, with D possibly matching TRBD1 (6 bases). Germline V gene data show CDR1 as ENHRY and CDR2 as SYGVKD. The CDR3 spans 20 residues. Trimming took off 2 bases at V and 7 bases at J, with 27 bases between the two ends.

This chain uses TRBV29-1 with TRBJ2-7, with unresolved D. CDR1 and CDR2 from the germline V gene are SQVTM and ANQGSEA. CDR3 size: 11 residues. V was clipped by 1 base and J by 4 bases, with 5 bases between them. CDR3 nucleotide sequence: TGCAGCGTTGAAGGGCGGTACGAGCAGTACTTC. Its translation: CSVEGRYEQYF.

The chain couples TRBV7-6 to TRBJ1-2, with 7 positions matching TRBD1. Germline V lookup: CDR1 SGHVS, CDR2 FNYEAQ. J gave up 4 bases and V 1 base, and 6 bases lay outside the gene matches. The CDR3 sequence is 15 residues long. CDR3 amino acids: CASSLGTGSGYGYTF. The CDR3, as DNA: TGTGCCAGCAGCTTAGGGACAGGCTCGGGCTATGGCTACACCTTC.

The chain employs TRBV7-8 and TRBJ2-1, with 8 bases aligning to TRBD2. CDR1 SGHVS and CDR2 FQNEAQ come from the germline V gene. The CDR3 is made up of 13 amino acids. V shed 6 bases and J 8 bases; nucleotides not matched to a gene: 6. The chain's CDR3 is CASSWAGGYEQFF. The DNA of the CDR3 is TGTGCCAGCAGTTGGGCGGGGGGCTATGAGCAGTTCTTC.

This chain links TRBV4-1 with TRBJ1-1; the D gene is possibly TRBD1 (5 bases). Looked up from germline, CDR1 is MGHRA and CDR2 is YSYEKL. This CDR3 comprises 15 residues. V lost 0 bases, J lost 0 bases, and 8 bases lay in between. The CDR3 nucleotides read TGCGCCAGCAGCCAAGATCCAGGGTTGAACACTGAAGCTTTCTTT. Translated: CASSQDPGLNTEAFF.

This rearrangement joins TRBV27 to TRBJ1-4, with 7 bases lining up with TRBD1. The CDR3 sequence is 15 residues long. V lost 3 bases and J lost 5; bases outside the gene matches: 6. The germline V gene has CDR1 MNHEY and CDR2 SMNVEV (reference sequence). The CDR3 region has the DNA TGTGCCAGCAGTTTCGGGACAGCAAAAAATGAAAAACTGTTTTTT. This encodes CASSFGTAKNEKLFF. The full variable domain, its missing parts supplied by reference TRBV27 and TRBJ1-4, is EAQVTQNPRYLITVTGKKLTVTCSQNMNHEYMSWYRQDPGLGLRQIYYSMNVEVTDKGDVPEGYKVSRKEKRNFPLILESPSPNQTSLYFCASSFGTAKNEKLFFGSGTQLSVL.